A selection of T cell receptor beta chains follows, all from one sample in a study of cytomegalovirus exposure and HLA in healthy donors. Data came from immunoSEQ multiplex PCR; TCRdb stores just in-frame clones and leaves some out. The sample comprises under 250,000 clones, around 80% of which are singletons, and more than 0.45% rests with the top ten. Sequencing input: PBMCs. These TCRs come from a boy between 10 and 17 years old in good health and CMV-seronegative. CDR3s include the opening cysteine and the closing phenylalanine or tryptophan. The D gene is left open where the match is weak. Clone size is stated in some rows and not others, as once, few, many or a class when expanded.

D: TRBD2
size: -
V: TRBV10-3
J: TRBJ2-7
CDR3: CAISGGAYEQYF
DNA: TGTGCCATCAGCGGGGGGGCCTACGAGCAGTACTTC

D: TRBD1
size: -
V: TRBV6-5
J: TRBJ1-5
CDR3: CASSWSGTGNQPQHF
DNA: TGTGCCAGCAGTTGGTCCGGGACAGGGAATCAGCCCCAGCATTTT

D: TRBD1
size: -
V: TRBV19
J: TRBJ1-3
CDR3: CASSILTGVSGNTIYF
DNA: TGTGCCAGTAGTATCCTGACAGGGGTGTCTGGAAACACCATATATTTT

D: TRBD2
size: few
V: TRBV28
J: TRBJ2-2
CDR3: CASSLAGDTGELFF
DNA: TGTGCCAGCAGTTTAGCGGGAGACACCGGGGAGCTGTTTTTT

D: -
size: -
V: TRBV7-7
J: TRBJ2-5
CDR3: CASSLTVSGQETQYF
DNA: TGTGCCAGCAGCTTAACTGTTAGCGGCCAAGAGACCCAGTACTTC

D: TRBD1
size: -
V: TRBV5-1
J: TRBJ2-7
CDR3: CASSSQGKRDRSYEQYF
DNA: TGCGCCAGCAGCTCACAGGGGAAACGGGACAGATCCTACGAGCAGTACTTC

D: TRBD2
size: few
V: TRBV13
J: TRBJ2-7
CDR3: CASSLAGGSYEQYF
DNA: TGTGCCAGCAGCCTCGCGGGAGGGAGCTACGAGCAGTACTTC

D: TRBD1
size: -
V: TRBV10-3
J: TRBJ1-2
CDR3: CAIKWDSLYGYTF
DNA: TGTGCCATCAAGTGGGACAGCCTATATGGCTACACCTTC

D: TRBD2
size: -
V: TRBV29-1
J: TRBJ2-2
CDR3: CSVELAGSPGELFF
DNA: TGCAGCGTTGAACTAGCGGGAAGCCCCGGGGAGCTGTTTTTT

D: TRBD1
size: once
V: TRBV6-6
J: TRBJ2-1
CDR3: CASSNTGGGLKQFF
DNA: TGTGCCAGCAGTAATACAGGGGGCGGATTGAAGCAGTTCTTC

D: TRBD1
size: -
V: TRBV5-1
J: TRBJ1-2
CDR3: CASSSQGAENGYTF
DNA: TGCGCCAGCAGTTCACAGGGGGCCGAAAATGGCTACACCTTC

D: -
size: -
V: TRBV11-2
J: TRBJ2-1
CDR3: CASSLGLEQFF
DNA: TGTGCCAGCAGCTTAGGTCTTGAGCAGTTCTTC

D: -
size: -
V: TRBV7-8
J: TRBJ2-3
CDR3: CASSLGGADTQYF
DNA: TGTGCCAGCAGCTTAGGGGGAGCAGATACGCAGTATTTT

D: TRBD1
size: once
V: TRBV10-3
J: TRBJ1-1
CDR3: CAISPGTGQRNTEAFF
DNA: TGTGCCATCAGTCCGGGGACAGGGCAAAGGAACACTGAAGCTTTCTTT

D: TRBD2
size: -
V: TRBV7-2
J: TRBJ2-1
CDR3: CASSPRGGGSSYNEQFF
DNA: TGTGCCAGCAGCCCCAGGGGCGGGGGGAGCTCCTACAATGAGCAGTTCTTC

D: TRBD1
size: -
V: TRBV27
J: TRBJ2-1
CDR3: CASSPGTGAPNEQFF
DNA: TGTGCCAGCAGTCCGGGGACAGGGGCCCCCAATGAGCAGTTCTTC

D: -
size: -
V: TRBV30
J: TRBJ2-7
CDR3: CASSVSYEQYF
DNA: TGTGCCTCGTCGGTCTCCTACGAGCAGTACTTC

D: -
size: -
V: TRBV15
J: TRBJ2-5
CDR3: CATSRVYQETQYF
DNA: TGTGCCACCAGCAGAGTCTACCAAGAGACCCAGTACTTC

D: -
size: -
V: TRBV6-5
J: TRBJ1-2
CDR3: CASSYTDMGGYTF
DNA: TGTGCCAGCAGTTACACAGACATGGGCGGCTACACCTTC

D: -
size: -
V: TRBV30
J: TRBJ1-2
CDR3: CAWTRQGYSGYTF
DNA: TGTGCCTGGACCCGGCAGGGCTATTCTGGCTACACCTTC

D: TRBD1
size: -
V: TRBV2
J: TRBJ2-7
CDR3: CASKLGTGEFF
DNA: TGTGCCAGCAAATTAGGGACAGGGGAATTCTTC

D: -
size: -
V: TRBV7-2
J: TRBJ1-2
CDR3: CASSLQTRGYTF
DNA: TGTGCCAGCAGCTTACAGACTCGGGGCTACACCTTC

D: -
size: -
V: TRBV10-2
J: TRBJ1-4
CDR3: CASSEGASQLEKLFF
DNA: TGCGCCAGCAGTGAGGGGGCTTCGCAACTTGAAAAACTGTTTTTT

D: TRBD1
size: few
V: TRBV29-1
J: TRBJ2-5
CDR3: CSVEDKGAGETQYF
DNA: TGCAGCGTTGAAGATAAGGGGGCTGGAGAGACCCAGTACTTC

D: TRBD2
size: -
V: TRBV27
J: TRBJ2-1
CDR3: CASSLLGLAGDVNEQFF
DNA: TGTGCCAGCAGTTTGCTCGGACTAGCGGGAGACGTCAATGAGCAGTTCTTC

D: TRBD1
size: -
V: TRBV11-2
J: TRBJ2-2
CDR3: CASRQGASGELFF
DNA: TGTGCCAGCCGACAGGGGGCATCCGGGGAGCTGTTTTTT

D: TRBD1
size: -
V: TRBV6-5
J: TRBJ1-1
CDR3: CASSYWDRGGTEAFF
DNA: TGTGCCAGCAGTTACTGGGACAGGGGAGGCACTGAAGCTTTCTTT

D: TRBD1
size: -
V: TRBV5-6
J: TRBJ1-4
CDR3: CASSLRGPANEKLFF
DNA: TGTGCCAGCAGCTTGAGGGGGCCGGCTAATGAAAAACTGTTTTTT

D: -
size: -
V: TRBV6-1
J: TRBJ2-5
CDR3: CASSAGPPGNQETQYF
DNA: TGTGCCAGCAGTGCCGGACCCCCGGGGAACCAAGAGACCCAGTACTTC

D: TRBD1
size: few
V: TRBV10-1
J: TRBJ2-2
CDR3: CASSGTGITGELFF
DNA: TGCGCCAGCAGTGGGACAGGGATCACCGGGGAGCTGTTTTTT

D: -
size: few
V: TRBV5-1
J: TRBJ2-7
CDR3: CASRAGCEQYF
DNA: TGCGCCAGCAGGGCAGGGTGCGAGCAGTACTTC

D: -
size: -
V: TRBV4-1
J: TRBJ1-1
CDR3: CASSQGVQHMNTEAFF
DNA: TGCGCCAGCAGCCAAGGGGTACAGCACATGAACACTGAAGCTTTCTTT

D: -
size: few
V: TRBV19
J: TRBJ2-5
CDR3: CASSTRTAPGETQYF
DNA: TGTGCCAGTAGTACTAGGACAGCCCCGGGGGAGACCCAGTACTTC

D: TRBD2
size: few
V: TRBV10-2
J: TRBJ2-1
CDR3: CASGRLAGEAEQFF
DNA: TGCGCCAGCGGAAGACTAGCGGGAGAAGCTGAGCAGTTCTTC

D: TRBD2
size: -
V: TRBV6-5
J: TRBJ2-7
CDR3: CASSYSSGRKYEQYF
DNA: TGTGCCAGCAGCTACTCTAGCGGGAGAAAATACGAGCAGTACTTC

D: -
size: few
V: TRBV6-6
J: TRBJ1-1
CDR3: CASSSYRNTEAFF
DNA: TGTGCCAGCAGTTCTTACAGGAACACTGAAGCTTTCTTT

D: TRBD1
size: once
V: TRBV30
J: TRBJ1-3
CDR3: CAWSLLRTGLNTIYF
DNA: TGTGCCTGGAGTCTCCTCCGGACAGGGTTGAACACCATATATTTT

D: -
size: -
V: TRBV2
J: TRBJ2-5
CDR3: CASSARRQETQYF
DNA: TGTGCCAGCAGTGCTCGGAGACAAGAGACCCAGTACTTC

D: -
size: -
V: TRBV19
J: TRBJ1-2
CDR3: CASSIWGQAYGYTF
DNA: TGTGCCAGTAGTATCTGGGGCCAGGCTTATGGCTACACCTTC

D: -
size: -
V: TRBV19
J: TRBJ1-4
CDR3: CASSIIQGSEKLFF
DNA: TGTGCCAGTAGTATAATACAGGGCAGTGAAAAACTGTTTTTT

D: TRBD1
size: -
V: TRBV19
J: TRBJ1-5
CDR3: CASRGWDRAISQPQHF
DNA: TGTGCCAGTAGGGGCTGGGACAGGGCTATAAGTCAGCCCCAGCATTTT

D: -
size: -
V: TRBV5-1
J: TRBJ1-1
CDR3: CASRDPGQVNTEAFF
DNA: TGCGCCAGCAGAGATCCGGGACAAGTGAACACTGAAGCTTTCTTT

D: TRBD1
size: -
V: TRBV11-2
J: TRBJ1-2
CDR3: CASSATGGRGGYTF
DNA: TGTGCCAGCAGCGCCACAGGGGGGAGAGGTGGCTACACCTTC

D: -
size: -
V: TRBV10-3
J: TRBJ1-1
CDR3: CAISESALGRVTEAFF
DNA: TGTGCCATCAGTGAGTCGGCGCTTGGGAGGGTCACTGAAGCTTTCTTT